Following are 26 T cell receptor beta chains from one sample sequenced in a study of a mutant IDH1 vaccine in newly diagnosed glioma. Their antigens are not known. Sequenced by immunoSEQ multiplex PCR; TCRdb stores in-frame clones only, minus some. This table has approximately 70,000 clones, over 75% appearing once. As for time point: week 23, last vaccination. Vaccination comprised doses that each held 300 ug of mutant IDH1 20-mer peptide, plus topical imiquimod. The material was PBMCs, obtained from a glioma patient whose treatment included an IDH1 peptide vaccine. The receptors derive from a man aged 18 to 30 with glioma.

J is TRBJ1-1 and V is TRBV10-3; 7 bases fit TRBD1. The trim removed 1 base at V and 13 bases at J, leaving 9 bases unmatched. The CDR3 runs to 13 residues. Germline CDR1 reads ENHRY; CDR2 reads SYGVKD. Here the CDR3 reads CAISEYRGPTFFF. CDR3 nucleotides: TGTGCCATCAGTGAGTACAGGGGCCCAACTTTTTTCTTT.

The genes are TRBV4-2 and TRBJ2-3; 10 positions match TRBD2. Looked up from germline, CDR1 is LGHNA and CDR2 is YNFKEQ. The CDR3 has 15 residues. Germline trimming cut 2 bases from V and 8 bases from J; bases unmatched to any gene: 7. CDR3 sequence (DNA): TGTGCCAGCAGCCAAAGGCTAGCGGGAGAGGGTACGCAGTATTTT. Its translation: CASSQRLAGEGTQYF.

The chain employs TRBV27 and TRBJ1-5, with a possible D match to TRBD1 (6 bases). V was pared by 4 bases and J by 0 bases, with 16 bases between. This CDR3 has 17 amino acids. CDR1 is MNHEY, CDR2 SMNVEV, per germline (reference sequence). The CDR3 here is CASSSPRDIYSNQPQHF. In DNA form, the CDR3 reads TGTGCCAGCAGTTCCCCCCGGGACATTTATAGCAATCAGCCCCAGCATTTT.

This clone was recorded a few times. The chain carries TRBV4-1 and TRBJ1-1; unclear D gene. The CDR3 is 13 residues long. Trimming shortened V by 3 bases and J by 1 base, and 6 bases separated the two germline ends. Germline-derived CDR1 and CDR2 are MGHRA and YSYEKL. The CDR3 sequence: CASSHLRNTEAFF. The CDR3 coding sequence is TGCGCCAGCAGCCACCTCAGGAACACTGAAGCTTTCTTT.

The chain has TRBV28 and TRBJ2-7; D is undetermined. CDR3 length: 11 residues. Per germline, CDR1 MDHEN and CDR2 SYDVKM. Trimming stripped 2 bases from V and 4 bases from J, with 3 bases between. CDR3 in amino acids: CASSLGYEQYF. As DNA, the CDR3 is TGTGCCAGCAGTTTAGGTTACGAGCAGTACTTC.

The rearrangement joins TRBV6-5 to TRBJ2-5, with 9 bases fitting TRBD2. The CDR3 extends over 16 amino acids. The germline gives CDR1 MNHEY, CDR2 SVGAGI. Trimming took 4 bases from V and 5 from J; bases not matched to a gene: 11. The CDR3 bases are TGTGCCAGCAGTTCGGGGCTAGCGGGGAGTAGGGAGACCCAGTACTTC. This gives the protein CASSSGLAGSRETQYF.

This chain uses TRBV7-2 with TRBJ1-2; 7 bases fit TRBD1. This CDR3 contains 17 residues. The germline CDR1 and CDR2 sequences are SGHTA and FQGNSA. The J segment lost 7 bases and the V segment lost 0 bases, leaving 14 bases of the junction unmatched. CDR3 residues: CASSLALGDSVVLGYTF. CDR3 nucleotides: TGTGCCAGCAGCTTAGCGCTGGGGGACAGCGTGGTCCTTGGCTACACCTTC.

V and J are TRBV29-1 and TRBJ1-1, with 9 nucleotides matching TRBD1. Per germline, CDR1 SQVTM and CDR2 ANQGSEA. There are 15 residues in the CDR3. The J segment lost 4 bases and the V segment lost 8 bases, leaving 14 bases of the junction unmatched. CDR3 protein: CSTTGTGSAFTEAFF. The CDR3 DNA is TGCAGCACCACCGGGACAGGGTCCGCTTTCACTGAAGCTTTCTTT.

The chain uses TRBV7-8 and TRBJ2-1; D is ambiguous. This CDR3 spans 16 amino acids. Germline V CDR1 and CDR2: SGHVS, FQNEAQ. Trimming stripped 2 bases from V and 0 bases from J, with 11 bases between. CDR3 nucleotide sequence: TGTGCCAGCAGCTTAATTTTCCCCAGCTCCTACAATGAGCAGTTCTTC. Its translation: CASSLIFPSSYNEQFF.

The CDR3 loop reads CASSPGGLRYNEQFF. CDR3 nucleotide sequence: TGTGCCAGCAGCCCAGGGGGACTACGATACAATGAGCAGTTCTTC. V gene TRBV7-9 combines with J gene TRBJ2-1, with D tentatively TRBD1 or TRBD2 (7 bases each). The CDR3 spans 15 residues. Germline lookup yields CDR1 SEHNR and CDR2 FQNEAQ (reference sequence). The V gene lost 5 bases and the J gene lost 4 bases, with 15 bases spanning the gap.

The chain links TRBV5-1 to TRBJ1-1; no clear D. The CDR3 loop spans 13 amino acids. With 0 bases removed from V and 3 bases from J, the gap between germline ends came to 6 bases. Looked up from germline, CDR1 is SGHRS and CDR2 is YFSETQ. The CDR3 sequence is CASSLAGDTEAFF. CDR3 coding DNA: TGCGCCAGCAGCTTGGCCGGAGACACTGAAGCTTTCTTT.

For the CDR3, the DNA is TGTGCCAGCAGCTCACAGGGGCCGGGGGCTGAAGCTTTCTTT. Its translation is CASSSQGPGAEAFF. The chain is built from TRBV7-3 and TRBJ1-1; 7 bases are shared with TRBD1. The CDR3 runs to 14 residues. With V trimmed by 4 bases and J by 6 bases, 8 bases remained unmatched. Germline V gene lookup returns CDR1 SGHTA and CDR2 FQGTGA.

This clone was seen just once. The genes are TRBV27 and TRBJ1-4, with D hard to call. V lost 8 bases to trimming and J lost 1 base, with 11 bases between them. This CDR3 region has 14 residues. The germline V gene encodes CDR1 MNHEY and CDR2 SMNVEV (reference sequence). CDR3 residues: CASGQEGTNEKLFF. Written as DNA, the CDR3 is TGTGCCAGCGGTCAGGAGGGAACTAATGAAAAACTGTTTTTT.

This clone was recorded once. This chain uses TRBV7-9 with TRBJ2-7; no clear D gene. The CDR3 loop spans 12 amino acids. The germline V gene encodes CDR1 SEHNR and CDR2 FQNEAQ (reference sequence). Trimming cost V 2 bases and J 2 bases, with 4 bases left between them. The CDR3 nucleotides are TGTGCCAGCAGCTTACCCCCCTACGAGCAGTACTTC. Protein sequence: CASSLPPYEQYF.

The rearrangement uses TRBV2 and TRBJ2-2; D might be TRBD1 (5 bases). The CDR3 consists of 15 residues. Trimming stripped 5 bases from V and 2 bases from J, with 12 bases between. Germline CDR1 and CDR2: SNHLY and FYNNEI. CDR3 nucleotide sequence: TGTGCCAGCAGTAGGGGCAGGGATAACACCGGGGAGCTGTTTTTT. Translated, it gives CASSRGRDNTGELFF.

V and J are TRBV7-9 and TRBJ1-2; D may be TRBD1 (5 bases). V was cut by 8 bases and J by 5 bases, with 15 bases left in between. The CDR3 has 13 residues. Germline lookup yields CDR1 SEHNR and CDR2 FQNEAQ (reference sequence). The CDR3 nucleotides are TGTGCCAGCCGGGCGGACACAACTTATGGCTACACCTTC. This sequence encodes CASRADTTYGYTF. Using reference TRBV7-9 and TRBJ1-2 for the parts outside the CDR3, the full variable domain is DTGVSQNPRHKITKRGQNVTFRCDPISEHNRLYWYRQTLGQGPEFLTYFQNEAQLEKSRLLSDRFSAERPKGSFSTLEIQRTEQGDSAMYLCASRADTTYGYTFGSGTRLTVV.

The chain employs TRBV28 and TRBJ2-7; D possibly corresponds to TRBD1 (6 bases). Germline values: CDR1 MDHEN, CDR2 SYDVKM. Trimming cost V 4 bases and J 8 bases, with 9 bases left between them. The CDR3 has 11 amino acids. CDR3 sequence: CASSSQGQQYF. CDR3 sequence (DNA): TGTGCCAGCAGTTCACAGGGCCAGCAGTACTTC. The whole variable domain, filled in from reference TRBV28 and TRBJ2-7, reads DVKVTQSSRYLVKRTGEKVFLECVQDMDHENMFWYRQDPGLGLRLIYFSYDVKMKEKGDIPEGYSVSREKKERFSLILESASTNQTSMYLCASSSQGQQYFGPGTRLTVT.

The J gene is TRBJ2-6, the V gene TRBV9, with 10 bases aligning to TRBD1. V gave up 5 bases and J gave up 1 base; unmatched junction bases: 3. Germline CDR1 reads SGDLS; CDR2 reads YYNGEE. The CDR3 is 16 residues long. The DNA for the CDR3 is TGTGCCAGCAGGCGGGACAGGGGATCTGGGGCCAACGTCCTGACTTTC. It yields the protein CASRRDRGSGANVLTF.

The chain links TRBV9 to TRBJ2-3; 11 bases line up with TRBD2. V trimming: 3 bases; J trimming: 4 bases; junction bases outside the gene matches: 16. The CDR3 contains 19 residues. The V gene's germline CDR1 is SGDLS and CDR2 YYNGEE. CDR3 sequence: CASSGNPTLAGGLPDTQYF. The CDR3 bases are TGTGCCAGCAGCGGCAACCCTACGCTAGCGGGGGGACTACCAGATACGCAGTATTTT. Variable domain in full (rest from reference TRBV9 and TRBJ2-3): DSGVTQTPKHLITATGQRVTLRCSPRSGDLSVYWYQQSLDQGLQFLIQYYNGEERAKGNILERFSAQQFPDLHSELNLSSLELGDSALYFCASSGNPTLAGGLPDTQYFGPGTRLTVL.

The rearrangement links TRBV5-8 to TRBJ1-1; no definite D call. CDR1 is SGHTS and CDR2 is YDEGEE in the germline V gene. The CDR3 length is 14 residues. V lost 3 bases and J lost 0, with 9 bases in between. The CDR3 region is CASSSGLLNTEAFF. CDR3 nucleotide sequence: TGTGCCAGCAGCTCGGGGTTGTTGAACACTGAAGCTTTCTTT.

J is TRBJ2-2 and V is TRBV5-1; TRBD2 is a possible D gene (7 bases). Looked up from germline, CDR1 is SGHRS and CDR2 is YFSETQ. V lost 2 bases to trimming and J lost 0 bases, with 8 bases between them. The CDR3 spans 15 residues. The CDR3 coding sequence is TGCGCCAGCAGCTTCGGGGGGCCGAACACCGGGGAGCTGTTTTTT. This translates into CASSFGGPNTGELFF. The full variable domain, completed using reference TRBV5-1 and TRBJ2-2, is KAGVTQTPRYLIKTRGQQVTLSCSPISGHRSVSWYQQTPGQGLQFLFEYFSETQRNKGNFPGRFSGRQFSNSRSEMNVSTLELGDSALYLCASSFGGPNTGELFFGEGSRLTVL.

The chain carries TRBV14 and TRBJ2-2; TRBD1 matches at 7 bases. The CDR3 length is 14 residues. The ends lost 4 bases at V and 4 bases at J; junction bases unmatched: 3. Germline assignment: CDR1 SGHDN and CDR2 FVKESK. In DNA, the CDR3 is TGTGCCAGCAGCCTACAGGGGTCCACCGGGGAGCTGTTTTTT. It specifies CASSLQGSTGELFF.

This sequence joins TRBV29-1 and TRBJ1-1; D unresolved. Germline values: CDR1 SQVTM, CDR2 ANQGSEA. V was cut by 0 bases and J by 6 bases, with 11 bases left in between. The CDR3 sequence is 13 residues long. This CDR3 is CSVEEDHSPEAFF. The CDR3 DNA sequence: TGCAGCGTTGAAGAAGACCATAGCCCTGAAGCTTTCTTT.

A single count supports this clone. The chain recombines TRBV2 with TRBJ1-5, with D possibly matching TRBD1 (6 bases). The V end was cut by 8 bases, the J end by 7 bases, with 18 bases between. Germline V gene data show CDR1 as SNHLY and CDR2 as FYNNEI. The length of the CDR3 is 14 residues. The CDR3 DNA follows: TGTGCCAGCGGCCCGGGGGGCGTAGGACAGCCCCAGCATTTT. Its translation is CASGPGGVGQPQHF. The full variable domain, rest sourced from reference TRBV2 and TRBJ1-5, is EPEVTQTPSHQVTQMGQEVILRCVPISNHLYFYWYRQILGQKVEFLVSFYNNEISEKSEIFDDQFSVERPDGSNFTLKIRSTKLEDSAMYFCASGPGGVGQPQHFGDGTRLSIL.

V and J are TRBV7-9 and TRBJ1-4; no reliable D call. The V and J ends lost 6 bases and 7 bases respectively, with 15 bases between them. The CDR3 length is 14 residues. CDR1 SEHNR and CDR2 FQNEAQ come from the germline V gene (reference sequence). As DNA, the CDR3 is TGTGCCAGCAGGAAAGGACGGGAAGCTGAAAAACTGTTTTTT. It is translated as CASRKGREAEKLFF.

This clone has a single count. This chain links TRBV10-3 with TRBJ1-2; D possibly corresponds to TRBD1 (5 bases). Looked up from germline, CDR1 is ENHRY and CDR2 is SYGVKD. The CDR3 has 15 amino acids. The germline V and J ends were trimmed by 4 bases and 2 bases, with 14 bases remaining between them. CDR3: CAISVRVRGNYGYTF. For the CDR3, the DNA is TGTGCCATCAGTGTAAGGGTACGGGGGAACTATGGCTACACCTTC.